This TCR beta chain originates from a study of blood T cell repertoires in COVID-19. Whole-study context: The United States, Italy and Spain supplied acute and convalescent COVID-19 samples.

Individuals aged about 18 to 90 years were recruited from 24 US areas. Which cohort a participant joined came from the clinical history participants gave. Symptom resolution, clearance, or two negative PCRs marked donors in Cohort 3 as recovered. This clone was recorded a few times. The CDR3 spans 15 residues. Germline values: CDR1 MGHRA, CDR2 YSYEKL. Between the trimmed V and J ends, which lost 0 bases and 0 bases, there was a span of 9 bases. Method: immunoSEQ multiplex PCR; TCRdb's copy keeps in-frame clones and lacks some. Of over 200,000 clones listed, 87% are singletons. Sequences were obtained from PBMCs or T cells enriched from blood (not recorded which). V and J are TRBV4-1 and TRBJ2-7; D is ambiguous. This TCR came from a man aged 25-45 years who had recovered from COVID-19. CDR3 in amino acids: CASSQDTRSSYEQYF. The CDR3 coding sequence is TGCGCCAGCAGCCAAGACACTCGGAGCTCCTACGAGCAGTACTTC.